This TCR beta chain was recovered during a study of T-cell memory formation after mild COVID-19 (dated by TCRdb to the early 2020s). Background for the entire study: Most TCR sequence clusters were specific to one of the two donors. T-cell clones expanding and contracting after mild COVID-19 in a couple of donors were tracked by longitudinal TCRalpha and TCRbeta repertoire sequencing. The cohort was made up of two young adult volunteers, one female and one male, who were previously healthy. The research as a whole found: Contracting CD4+ clones were located mainly in the CM and EM memory subsets, whereas CD8+ clones were found to be enriched in EMRA. Balanced CD4/CD8 phenotypes were observed for clones contracting from day 15 to 85, whereas a bias towards CD4+ was observed for a second wave of clones expanding from day 15 to 37. The study covered only a couple of mild cases, and larger cohorts including severe cases with pre-infection samples were considered necessary. SARS-CoV-2 specificity of the second-wave clones peaking on day 37 was not confirmed. The detection of some responding clones in pre-infection memory suggests that pre-existing cross-reactive memory T cells joined the SARS-CoV-2 response.

The instrument given in TCRdb is Illumina NovaSeq 6000. cDNA libraries for TCRalpha and TCRbeta were prepared by 5'RACE using constant-segment primers, with sample barcodes and unique molecular identifiers added. RNA was extracted from every sample with Trizol reagent. The libraries were amplified in two PCR steps, and the second step added a second sample barcode and Illumina TruSeq adapters. The libraries were sequenced on an Illumina NovaSeq using 2 x 150 bp paired-end reads. In the paper's pipeline: Demultiplexing of reads and collapsing into UMI-guided consensus sequences were performed with migec v1.2.7. With mixcr v2.1.11, UMI consensuses were aligned to TRA and TRB V and J templates and assembled into clonotypes. Clonotypes were classified as expanded or contracted when called significant by both edgeR and NoisET, with noise models trained on biological replicates. For edgeR calls, the cutoffs were a false discovery rate-adjusted p below 0.01 and a log2 fold-change threshold of 1. As an exploratory analysis of dynamics, max-normalized trajectories of the 1000 most abundant clonotypes were examined by PCA with hierarchical clustering. Each responding clone was given a CD4 or CD8 phenotype based on the CD4+ and CD8+ repertoires, which had been sequenced separately. TCRdb reworked the public reads: Q25 trimming with fastp, MiXCR clone assembly, productive beta chains retained. Each CDR3 protein gets just one entry, which takes the most common genes and DNA from the rows behind it. The authors' filters were not applied to this entry. The table for this sample lists fewer than 110,000 distinct CDR3 sequences; 13% to 15% of them were counted only once. The biggest ten clones account for 35% to 50% of the sample.

V gives up 4 bases and J gives up 3 bases, and the segment between their germline ends measures 7 bases. Sequences MNHEY (CDR1) and SVGEGT (CDR2) are obtained from the germline V gene. Taken from cysteine to phenylalanine, the CDR3 has 13 residues. Kept here is only the CDR3 DNA, which spans 39 bases and is read in frame from base 1. To note about this clonotype: No cognate antigen has been identified for it. Base qualities are not provided; no much larger clone lies one nucleotide away.

Ficoll-Paque density gradient centrifugation was the method used to isolate PBMCs. The TCR comes from a man younger than 30 who had mild COVID-19 (a few samples of this study predate the infection). The sample titles of this study are shuffled in the database, so cell type and time point are left out; the donor was told from shared clones. The V and J segments used are TRBV6-2 or TRBV6-3 and TRBJ1-5; no D gene call is confident. Material for sequencing was PBMCs or a T cell subset sorted from them (not recorded which). In nucleotide form, the sequence is TGTGCCAGCAGTTTAGAGGCCAATCAGCCCCAGCATTTT. It translates to CASSLEANQPQHF.